The T cell receptor (beta chain) described here comes from a study of blood T cell repertoires in COVID-19. Study as a whole: COVID-19 samples, acute and convalescent, were from the United States, Italy and Spain. Sources were T cells, B-cell-depleted T cells, or PBMCs; the material itself was cDNA or gDNA.

Deletions cut 5 bases from V and 0 bases from J, with 14 bases between. The CDR3 contains 15 residues. Looked up from germline, CDR1 is GTSNPN and CDR2 is SVGIG (reference sequence). In the study's own analysis: Nucleated cell counts were estimated from reference gene primer amplification. Profiled with immunoSEQ multiplex PCR; TCRdb holds only in-frame clones, not every one. The V and J calls and clone size are taken from that table; D and trimming were inferred from the DNA. The data contain about 210,000 clones, around four fifths of them seen just once; the ten biggest clones take up about 2.3%. The rearrangement links TRBV30 to TRBJ1-3; possibly TRBD1 for D (6 bases). Sequencing used peripheral blood. The origin of this receptor is a woman in her forties with active or convalescent COVID-19. This chain's CDR3 is CAWSRGPYSGNTIYF. The CDR3 bases are TGTGCCTGGTCCAGGGGACCCTACTCTGGAAACACCATATATTTT.